Following are 25 T cell receptor beta chains from one sample sequenced in a study of cytomegalovirus exposure and HLA in healthy donors. PCR was performed using 60 Vbeta and 13 Jbeta primers. Profiled with immunoSEQ multiplex PCR; TCRdb holds only in-frame clones, not every one. The table has over 100,000 clones, around 70% seen once. The specimen was PBMCs. The receptors were gathered from a man between 25 and 39 years old in good health and CMV-seropositive.

The rearrangement joins TRBV28 to TRBJ1-2, with 9 nucleotides matching TRBD1. The CDR3 totals 14 residues. Losses at the gene ends were 6 bases for V and 6 bases for J; bases not matched to a gene: 8. Germline-derived CDR1 and CDR2 are MDHEN and SYDVKM. The CDR3 region is CASSSGQGTNGYTF. The CDR3 nucleotides are TGTGCCAGCAGCTCTGGACAGGGGACGAATGGCTACACCTTC.

The rearrangement uses TRBV4-1 and TRBJ2-1; 10 bases align to TRBD1. The CDR3 is made up of 17 amino acids. Germline values: CDR1 MGHRA, CDR2 YSYEKL. The V gene end was trimmed by 1 base and the J gene end by 9 bases; junction bases not matched to a gene: 12. The CDR3, as DNA: TGCGCCAGCAGCCAAGTACCGCCGGGACAGGGGTTCGGTGAGCAGTTCTTC. Translation: CASSQVPPGQGFGEQFF.

V gene TRBV27 combines with J gene TRBJ2-5, with TRBD2 matching 9 bases. Trimming took 3 bases from V and 1 from J; bases not matched to a gene: 9. This CDR3 is 17 amino acids long. Germline CDR1 MNHEY, CDR2 SMNVEV (reference sequence). CDR3 bases: TGTGCCAGCAGTTTTATATTATCAGCGGGGGGCCAAGAGACCCAGTACTTC. This codes for CASSFILSAGGQETQYF.

This rearrangement joins TRBV25-1 to TRBJ2-3, with 7 positions matching TRBD1. CDR1 is MGHDK and CDR2 is SYGVNS in the germline V gene. CDR3 length: 15 residues. After removal of 7 bases from V and 1 base from J, the junction contained 8 bases not matched to a gene. The CDR3 sequence is CASNPTGAGTDTQYF. The CDR3 region has the DNA TGTGCCAGCAATCCTACAGGGGCTGGCACAGATACGCAGTATTTT.

The rearrangement joins TRBV2 to TRBJ2-7, with 9 bases that match TRBD2. The germline V gene has CDR1 SNHLY and CDR2 FYNNEI. V gave up 4 bases and J gave up 3 bases; unmatched junction bases: 22. This CDR3 is 20 amino acids long. The CDR3 DNA is TGTGCCAGCAGTGGGGGGTCCTCAGCGGGGGGAAGTAACAAGTACTACGAGCAGTACTTC. Translating it yields CASSGGSSAGGSNKYYEQYF.

The rearrangement joins TRBV2 to TRBJ1-2; 7 bases align to TRBD1. With 4 bases clipped from V and 0 bases from J, the junction kept 14 bases outside the gene matches. The CDR3 length is 18 residues. CDR1 is SNHLY and CDR2 is FYNNEI in the germline V gene. Here the CDR3 DNA reads TGTGCCAGCAGTGGTGACAGGGAAGGGGCCCAACCTAACTATGGCTACACCTTC. Translation gives CASSGDREGAQPNYGYTF.

The chain joins TRBV5-4 to TRBJ2-5, with D perhaps TRBD1 (5 bases). The J call is uncertain, as TRBJ2-7 better fits the DNA end. Germline CDR1 SGHNT, CDR2 YYREEE (reference sequence). The CDR3 sequence is 13 residues long. CDR3 sequence: CASSLDQGYEQYF. The CDR3 DNA reads as TGTGCCAGCAGCTTGGACCAGGGTTACGAGCAGTACTTC.

The rearrangement joins TRBV9 to TRBJ2-1, with 9 bases lining up with TRBD2. CDR3 length equals 15 residues. V was clipped by 3 bases and J by 9 bases; unmatched bases: 10. The germline V gene has CDR1 SGDLS and CDR2 YYNGEE. Here the CDR3 DNA reads TGTGCCAGCAGCGACCGGGGCGGGGGGGGTGGTGAGCAGTTCTTC. Translated: CASSDRGGGGGEQFF.

The V call is TRBV7-2, the J call TRBJ2-1; 7 nucleotides agree with TRBD2. Losses at the gene ends were 5 bases for V and 4 bases for J; bases not matched to a gene: 8. The germline CDR1 and CDR2 sequences are SGHTA and FQGNSA. The CDR3 has 15 amino acids. CDR3 protein: CASSPGTMEYNEQFF. The CDR3 DNA sequence: TGTGCCAGCAGCCCCGGGACTATGGAATACAATGAGCAGTTCTTC.

This clone appeared a few times. This chain connects TRBV4-3 to TRBJ2-1; the match to TRBD2 covers 8 bases. Trimming cost V 0 bases and J 2 bases; bases outside gene matches: 3. The CDR3 is made up of 16 amino acids. CDR1 and CDR2 (germline): LGHNA, YSLEER. The chain's CDR3 is CASSQDLGGAYNEQFF. CDR3 nucleotides: TGCGCCAGCAGCCAAGATCTCGGGGGGGCCTACAATGAGCAGTTCTTC.

The DNA of the CDR3 is TGTGCCAGCCGCTCCGGGACAGGGGGGCTCGTAACTGAAGCTTTCTTT. Its translation: CASRSGTGGLVTEAFF. The rearrangement links TRBV5-5 to TRBJ1-1; 11 nucleotides agree with TRBD1. Losses at the gene ends were 7 bases for V and 5 bases for J; bases not matched to a gene: 13. Germline V CDR1 and CDR2: SGHKS, YYEKEE (reference sequence). The CDR3 covers 16 residues.

The chain is built from TRBV2 and TRBJ1-5; maybe TRBD1 (6 bases). V lost 7 bases to trimming and J lost 4 bases, with 14 bases between them. The V gene's germline CDR1 is SNHLY and CDR2 FYNNEI. The CDR3 runs to 14 residues. The CDR3 nucleotides read TGTGCCAGCAATCTCTACAGGGAGAATCAGCCCCAGCATTTT. Its translation is CASNLYRENQPQHF.

The rearrangement joins TRBV19 to TRBJ2-2; 9 nucleotides align to TRBD2. The V gene's germline CDR1 is LNHDA and CDR2 SQIVND (reference sequence). This CDR3 region has 15 residues. V lost 9 bases and J lost 6; bases outside the gene matches: 11. The CDR3 loop is CASRAGGRTAGELFF. Here the CDR3 DNA reads TGTGCCAGCCGTGCGGGGGGGCGGACGGCCGGGGAGCTGTTTTTT.

This clone turned up a few times. This chain uses TRBV15 with TRBJ2-2, with TRBD2 matching over 8 bases. With 1 base clipped from V and 4 bases from J, the junction kept 2 bases outside the gene matches. CDR1 is LNHNV and CDR2 is YYDKDF in the germline V gene (reference sequence). The CDR3 has 15 residues. CDR3 DNA: TGTGCCACCAGCAGAGCCCTAGCGGGCACCGGGGAGCTGTTTTTT. The encoded protein is CATSRALAGTGELFF.

The chain employs TRBV2 and TRBJ1-5, with a possible D match to TRBD1 (6 bases). Trimming removed 4 bases at V and 0 bases at J, with 13 bases between. CDR1 and CDR2 (germline): SNHLY, FYNNEI. The CDR3 is 16 residues long. In DNA, the CDR3 is TGTGCCAGCAGTGCCACGAACAGGGCTAGCAATCAGCCCCAGCATTTT. Protein: CASSATNRASNQPQHF.

The J gene is TRBJ1-5, the V gene TRBV6-6; 9 bases are shared with TRBD1. The trim removed 2 bases at V and 9 bases at J, leaving 11 bases unmatched. The CDR3 runs 16 residues. Looked up from germline, CDR1 is MNHNY and CDR2 is SVGAGI (reference sequence). CDR3 protein: CASSYATGQGSPPQHF. CDR3 nucleotides: TGTGCCAGCAGTTACGCGACCGGACAGGGGTCACCGCCCCAGCATTTT.

V is TRBV5-4 and J is TRBJ2-5; 10 nucleotides line up with TRBD2. Germline CDR1 SGHNT, CDR2 YYREEE (reference sequence). The CDR3 has 16 amino acids. The junction had 4 bases not matched to a gene; V was cut back by 0 bases and J by 2 bases. CDR3 bases: TGTGCCAGCAGCTTGGACCCTAGCGGGGGTCAAGAGACCCAGTACTTC. Residues: CASSLDPSGGQETQYF.

This clone was observed a few times. The chain carries TRBV4-3 and TRBJ1-1; 7 nucleotides line up with TRBD1. CDR3 length: 16 amino acids. Trimming took 1 base from V and 6 from J; bases not matched to a gene: 11. Germline-derived CDR1 and CDR2 are LGHNA and YSLEER. Here the CDR3 reads CASSQVAGGVKAEAFF. For the CDR3, the DNA is TGCGCCAGCAGCCAAGTGGCAGGGGGTGTAAAGGCTGAAGCTTTCTTT.

The chain employs TRBV7-9 and TRBJ2-5, with 9 bases fitting TRBD1. This CDR3 spans 14 amino acids. The germline V gene encodes CDR1 SEHNR and CDR2 FQNEAQ (reference sequence). The J segment lost 6 bases and the V segment lost 1 base, leaving 3 bases of the junction unmatched. The CDR3: CASSLGGQGQTQYF. CDR3 in DNA: TGTGCCAGCAGCTTAGGGGGACAGGGCCAGACCCAGTACTTC.

The chain employs TRBV19 and TRBJ2-1, with 12 nucleotides matching TRBD2. CDR3 size: 16 residues. The germline CDR1 and CDR2 sequences are LNHDA and SQIVND (reference sequence). After removal of 3 bases from V and 8 bases from J, the junction contained 8 bases not matched to a gene. Here the CDR3 DNA reads TGTGCCAGTAGTATTAAACTAGCGGGGGGTAGGGATGAGCAGTTCTTC. Amino acids: CASSIKLAGGRDEQFF.

The CDR3 DNA reads as TGCGCCAGCAGTGAGACCCTAGGCACAGATACGCAGTATTTT. Protein: CASSETLGTDTQYF. The genes are TRBV10-1 and TRBJ2-3, with D hard to call. This CDR3 is built from 14 residues. The ends were cut back, 2 bases at V and 1 base at J, with 7 bases in the middle. Germline CDR1 is WNHNN and CDR2 is SYGVQD (reference sequence).

V is TRBV30 and J is TRBJ2-1; 7 bases line up with TRBD2. The CDR3 has 16 amino acids. Germline lookup yields CDR1 GTSNPN and CDR2 SVGIG (reference sequence). Germline trimming cut 6 bases from V and 0 bases from J; bases unmatched to any gene: 11. The DNA for the CDR3 is TGTGCCTGCCTTAGGGGAGGGTCTAGCTCCTACAATGAGCAGTTCTTC. Encoded protein: CACLRGGSSSYNEQFF.

In its sample, this clone was seen once. V is TRBV6-6 and J is TRBJ1-2; 9 bases fit TRBD1. J gave up 3 bases and V 0 bases, and 5 bases lay outside the gene matches. The germline V gene has CDR1 MNHNY and CDR2 SVGAGI (reference sequence). The CDR3 covers 16 residues. CDR3 amino acids: CASSYSTDRGDYGYTF. CDR3 nucleotide sequence: TGTGCCAGCAGTTACTCGACGGACAGGGGTGACTATGGCTACACCTTC.

The rearrangement joins TRBV4-3 to TRBJ1-2; the D gene is possibly TRBD1 (6 bases). CDR1 is LGHNA and CDR2 is YSLEER in the germline V gene. This CDR3 has 13 amino acids. The V and J ends lost 0 bases and 4 bases respectively, with 6 bases between them. CDR3 loop: CASSQDRGYGYTF. The CDR3, as DNA: TGCGCCAGCAGCCAAGACAGGGGCTATGGCTACACCTTC.

V usage is TRBV11-2 and J usage is TRBJ2-5; 8 nucleotides align to TRBD1. Germline trimming cut 1 base from V and 5 bases from J; bases unmatched to any gene: 3. Germline CDR1 SGHAT, CDR2 FQNNGV. The CDR3 has 14 amino acids. CDR3 sequence reads: CASSLGTGTETQYF. The CDR3 DNA follows: TGTGCCAGCAGCTTAGGGACAGGGACTGAGACCCAGTACTTC. Variable domain in full (rest from reference TRBV11-2 and TRBJ2-5): EAGVAQSPRYKIIEKRQSVAFWCNPISGHATLYWYQQILGQGPKLLIQFQNNGVVDDSQLPKDRFSAERLKGVDSTLKIQPAKLEDSAVYLCASSLGTGTETQYFGPGTRLLVL.